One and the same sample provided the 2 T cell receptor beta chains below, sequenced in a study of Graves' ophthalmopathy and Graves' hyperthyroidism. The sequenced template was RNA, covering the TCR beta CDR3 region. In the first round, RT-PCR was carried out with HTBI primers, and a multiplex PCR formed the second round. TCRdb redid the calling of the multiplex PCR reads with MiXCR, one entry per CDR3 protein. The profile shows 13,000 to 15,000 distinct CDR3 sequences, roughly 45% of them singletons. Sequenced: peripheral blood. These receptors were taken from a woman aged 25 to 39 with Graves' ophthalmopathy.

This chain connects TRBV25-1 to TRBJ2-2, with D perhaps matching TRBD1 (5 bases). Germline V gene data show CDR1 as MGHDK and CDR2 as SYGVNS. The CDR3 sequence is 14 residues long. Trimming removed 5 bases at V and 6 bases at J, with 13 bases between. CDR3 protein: CASSQDSAPGELFF. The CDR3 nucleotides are TGTGCCAGCAGTCAAGACAGCGCTCCCGGGGAGCTGTTTTTT.

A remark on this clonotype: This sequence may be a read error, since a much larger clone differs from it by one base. As DNA, the CDR3 is TGTGCCAACAGTGAGTCGAGAGGTCAGCCCCAGCATTTT. It codes for CANSESRGQPQHF. The V gene is TRBV10-3, the J gene TRBJ1-5; D call uncertain. Germline V gene lookup returns CDR1 ENHRY and CDR2 SYGVKD. The CDR3 extends over 13 amino acids.